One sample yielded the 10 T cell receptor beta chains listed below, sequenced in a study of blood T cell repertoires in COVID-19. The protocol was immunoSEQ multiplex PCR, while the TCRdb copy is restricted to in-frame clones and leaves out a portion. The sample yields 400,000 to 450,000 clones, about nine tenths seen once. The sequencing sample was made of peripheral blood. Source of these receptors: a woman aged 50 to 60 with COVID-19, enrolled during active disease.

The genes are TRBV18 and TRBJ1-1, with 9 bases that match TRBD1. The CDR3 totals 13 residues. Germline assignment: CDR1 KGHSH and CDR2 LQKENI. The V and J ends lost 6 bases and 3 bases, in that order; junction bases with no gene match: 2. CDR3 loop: CASSGQGDTEAFF. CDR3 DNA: TGTGCCAGCTCGGGACAGGGCGACACTGAAGCTTTCTTT. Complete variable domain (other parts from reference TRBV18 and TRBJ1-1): NAGVMQNPRHLVRRRGQEARLRCSPMKGHSHVYWYRQLPEEGLKFMVYLQKENIIDESGMPKERFSAEFPKEGPSILRIQQVVRGDSAAYFCASSGQGDTEAFFGQGTRLTVV.

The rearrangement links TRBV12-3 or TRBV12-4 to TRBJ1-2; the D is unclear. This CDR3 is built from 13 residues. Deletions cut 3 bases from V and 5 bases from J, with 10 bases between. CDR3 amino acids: CASSFVGGYGYTF. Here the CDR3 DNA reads TGTGCCAGCAGTTTTGTAGGAGGATATGGCTACACCTTC.

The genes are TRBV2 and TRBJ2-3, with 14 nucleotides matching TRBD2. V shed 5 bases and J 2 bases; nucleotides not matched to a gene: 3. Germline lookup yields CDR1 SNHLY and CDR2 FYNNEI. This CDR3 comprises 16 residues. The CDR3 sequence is CASSPTSGGDTDTQYF. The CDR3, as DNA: TGTGCCAGCAGTCCGACTAGCGGGGGGGACACAGATACGCAGTATTTT.

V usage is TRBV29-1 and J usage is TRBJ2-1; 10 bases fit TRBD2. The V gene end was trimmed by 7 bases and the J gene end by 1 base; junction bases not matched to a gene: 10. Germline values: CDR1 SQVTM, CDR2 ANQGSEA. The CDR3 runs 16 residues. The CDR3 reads CSDRSGTSESYNEQFF. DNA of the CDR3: TGCAGCGACCGAAGCGGGACTAGCGAATCCTACAATGAGCAGTTCTTC.

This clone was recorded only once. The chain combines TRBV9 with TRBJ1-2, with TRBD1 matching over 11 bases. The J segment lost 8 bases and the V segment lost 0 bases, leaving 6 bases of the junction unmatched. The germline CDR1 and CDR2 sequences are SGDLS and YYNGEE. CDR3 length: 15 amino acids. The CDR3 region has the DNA TGTGCCAGCAGCGTAGGGACAGGGGGCGTTGGCGGCTACACCTTC. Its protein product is CASSVGTGGVGGYTF.

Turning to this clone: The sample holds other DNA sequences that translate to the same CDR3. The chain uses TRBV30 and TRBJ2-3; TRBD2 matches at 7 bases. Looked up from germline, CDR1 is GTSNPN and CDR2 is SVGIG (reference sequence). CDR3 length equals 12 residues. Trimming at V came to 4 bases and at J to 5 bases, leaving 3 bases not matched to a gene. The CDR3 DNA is TGTGCCTGGACGGGGGGTGGAGATACGCAGTATTTT. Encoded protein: CAWTGGGDTQYF.

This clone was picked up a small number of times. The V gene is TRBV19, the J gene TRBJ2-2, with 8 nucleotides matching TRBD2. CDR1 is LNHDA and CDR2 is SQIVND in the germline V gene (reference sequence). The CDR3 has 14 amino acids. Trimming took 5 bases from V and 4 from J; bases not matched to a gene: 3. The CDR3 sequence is CASSSLAGTGELFF. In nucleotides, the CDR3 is TGTGCCAGTAGTTCCCTAGCGGGCACCGGGGAGCTGTTTTTT.

The CDR3 coding sequence is TGCGCCAGCAGCTTGGTGGCAGCCCGGAGGGATAATTCACCCCTCCACTTT. Protein product: CASSLVAARRDNSPLHF. The rearrangement links TRBV5-1 to TRBJ1-6; no clear D gene. The CDR3 runs 17 residues. Trimming cost V 0 bases and J 5 bases, with 15 bases left between them. CDR1 and CDR2 (germline): SGHRS, YFSETQ.

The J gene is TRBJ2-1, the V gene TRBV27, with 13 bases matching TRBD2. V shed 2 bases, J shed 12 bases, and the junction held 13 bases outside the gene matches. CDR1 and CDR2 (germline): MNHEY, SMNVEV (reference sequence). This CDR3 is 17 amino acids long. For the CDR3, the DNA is TGTGCCAGCAGTTTAAAGACACCGGGACTAGCGGGGTCGGGGCAGTTCTTC. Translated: CASSLKTPGLAGSGQFF.

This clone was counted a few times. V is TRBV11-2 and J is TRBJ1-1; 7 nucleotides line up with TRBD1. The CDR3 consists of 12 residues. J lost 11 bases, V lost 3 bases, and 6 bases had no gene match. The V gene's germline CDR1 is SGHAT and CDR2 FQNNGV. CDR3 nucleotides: TGTGCCAGCAGCTTCGGTGACAGGGTGGCTTTCTTT. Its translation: CASSFGDRVAFF.